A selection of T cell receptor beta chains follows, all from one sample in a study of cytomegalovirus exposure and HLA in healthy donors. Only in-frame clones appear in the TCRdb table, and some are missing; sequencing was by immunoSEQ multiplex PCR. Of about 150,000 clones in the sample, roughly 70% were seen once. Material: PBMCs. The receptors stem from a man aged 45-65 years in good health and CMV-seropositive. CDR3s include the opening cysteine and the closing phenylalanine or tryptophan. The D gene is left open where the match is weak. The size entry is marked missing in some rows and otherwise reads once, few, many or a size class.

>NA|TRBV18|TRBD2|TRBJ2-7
CASSQGLAAGEQYF
TGTGCCAGCTCACAGGGACTAGCGGCGGGCGAGCAGTACTTC
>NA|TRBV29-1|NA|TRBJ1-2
CSVEMPGGYGYTF
TGCAGCGTTGAGATGCCCGGAGGTTATGGCTACACCTTC
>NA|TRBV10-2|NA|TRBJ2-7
CASSAAGTLSREQYF
TGCGCCAGCAGTGCCGCCGGGACACTCTCTCGCGAGCAGTACTTC
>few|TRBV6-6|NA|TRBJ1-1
CASRYLTVMNTEAFF
TGTGCCAGCAGATATCTGACAGTGATGAACACTGAAGCTTTCTTT
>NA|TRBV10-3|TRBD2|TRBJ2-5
CAISDGGLAAQETQYF
TGTGCCATCAGCGACGGGGGACTAGCGGCCCAAGAGACCCAGTACTTC
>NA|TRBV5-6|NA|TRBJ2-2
CASSPRATGELFF
TGTGCCAGCTCCCCACGCGCCACCGGGGAGCTGTTTTTT
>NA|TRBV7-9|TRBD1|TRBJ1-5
CASSLSTGVGQPQHF
TGTGCCAGCAGCTTATCAACAGGGGTAGGTCAGCCCCAGCATTTT
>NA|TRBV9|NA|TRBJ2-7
CASSVEFDRPYEQYF
TGTGCCAGCAGCGTAGAATTCGACAGACCCTACGAGCAGTACTTC
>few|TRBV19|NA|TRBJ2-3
CASSIGDNTDTQYF
TGTGCCAGTAGTATTGGGGACAACACAGATACGCAGTATTTT
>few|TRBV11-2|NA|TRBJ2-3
CASSPVGAATDTQYF
TGTGCCAGCAGCCCTGTCGGAGCGGCCACAGATACGCAGTATTTT